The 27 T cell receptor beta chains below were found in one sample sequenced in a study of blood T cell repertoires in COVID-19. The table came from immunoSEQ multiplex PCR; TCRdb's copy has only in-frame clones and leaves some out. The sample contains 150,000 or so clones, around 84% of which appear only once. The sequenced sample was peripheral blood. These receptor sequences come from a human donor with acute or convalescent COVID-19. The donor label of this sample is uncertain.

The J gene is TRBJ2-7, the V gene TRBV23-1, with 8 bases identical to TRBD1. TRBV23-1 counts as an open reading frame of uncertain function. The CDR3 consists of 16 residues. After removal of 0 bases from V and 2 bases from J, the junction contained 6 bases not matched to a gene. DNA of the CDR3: TGCGCCAGCAGTCAATCGCGGACAGGGAAGGCCTACGAGCAGTACTTC. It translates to CASSQSRTGKAYEQYF.

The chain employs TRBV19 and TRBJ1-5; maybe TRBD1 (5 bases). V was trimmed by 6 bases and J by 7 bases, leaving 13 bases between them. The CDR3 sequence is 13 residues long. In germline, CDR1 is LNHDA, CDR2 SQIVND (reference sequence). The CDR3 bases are TGTGCCAGTAGCCTCCGGGGGGAGCAGCCCCAGCATTTT. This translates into CASSLRGEQPQHF.

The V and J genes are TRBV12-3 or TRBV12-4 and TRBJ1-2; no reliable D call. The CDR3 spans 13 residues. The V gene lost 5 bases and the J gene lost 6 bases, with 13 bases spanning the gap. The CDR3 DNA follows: TGTGCCAGCAGTACGGGTGGCGGAGATGGCTACACCTTC. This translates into CASSTGGGDGYTF.

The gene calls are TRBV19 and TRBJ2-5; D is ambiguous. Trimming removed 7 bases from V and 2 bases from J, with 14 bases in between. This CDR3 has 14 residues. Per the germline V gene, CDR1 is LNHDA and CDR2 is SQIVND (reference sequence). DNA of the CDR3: TGTGCCAGTAAAGAGAGGCTGGATCAAGAGACCCAGTACTTC. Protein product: CASKERLDQETQYF.

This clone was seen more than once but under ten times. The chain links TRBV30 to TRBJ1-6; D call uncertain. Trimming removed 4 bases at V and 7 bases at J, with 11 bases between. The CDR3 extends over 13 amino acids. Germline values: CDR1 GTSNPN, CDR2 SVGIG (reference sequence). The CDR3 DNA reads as TGTGCCTGGAATCGCAGTCCCAATTCACCCCTCCACTTT. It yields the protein CAWNRSPNSPLHF.

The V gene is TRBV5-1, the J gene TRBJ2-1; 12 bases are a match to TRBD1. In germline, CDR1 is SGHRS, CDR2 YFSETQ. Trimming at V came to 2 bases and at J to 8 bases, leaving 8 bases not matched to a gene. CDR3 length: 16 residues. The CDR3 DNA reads TGCGCCAGCAGCTTTTACGGGACAGGGGGCAAGGATGAGCAGTTCTTC. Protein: CASSFYGTGGKDEQFF.

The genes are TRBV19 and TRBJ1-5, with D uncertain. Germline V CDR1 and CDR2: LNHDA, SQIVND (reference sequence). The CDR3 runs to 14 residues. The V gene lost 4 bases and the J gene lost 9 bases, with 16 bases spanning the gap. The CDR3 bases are TGTGCCAGTAGTAGCGGGAGTCGGGATGGGCCCCAGCATTTT. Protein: CASSSGSRDGPQHF.

In nucleotides, the CDR3 is TGTGCCAGCAGCCCAAGGCAGGGATGGACTGAAGCTTTCTTT. Protein sequence: CASSPRQGWTEAFF. The chain is built from TRBV7-9 and TRBJ1-1, with TRBD1 as a possible D gene (5 bases). V was trimmed by 5 bases and J by 5 bases, leaving 15 bases between them. CDR1 and CDR2 from the germline V gene are SEHNR and FQNEAQ (reference sequence). There are 14 residues in the CDR3.

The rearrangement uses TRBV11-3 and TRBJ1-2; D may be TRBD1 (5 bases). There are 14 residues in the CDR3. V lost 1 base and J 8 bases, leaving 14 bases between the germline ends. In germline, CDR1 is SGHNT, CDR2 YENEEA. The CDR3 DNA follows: TGTGCCAGCAGCTTAGGGGCTGGGGCGCGGGGCTACACCTTC. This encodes CASSLGAGARGYTF.

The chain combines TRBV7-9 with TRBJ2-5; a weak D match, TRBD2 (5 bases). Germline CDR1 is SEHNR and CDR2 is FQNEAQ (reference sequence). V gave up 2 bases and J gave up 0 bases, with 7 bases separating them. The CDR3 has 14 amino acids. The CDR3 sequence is CASSLLANQETQYF. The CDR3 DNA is TGTGCCAGCAGCTTATTAGCGAACCAAGAGACCCAGTACTTC.

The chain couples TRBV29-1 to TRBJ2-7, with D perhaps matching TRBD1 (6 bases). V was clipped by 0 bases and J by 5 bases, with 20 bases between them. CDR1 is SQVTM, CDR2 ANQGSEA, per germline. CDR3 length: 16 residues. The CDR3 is CSVEDLGASKLNEQYF. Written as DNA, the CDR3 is TGCAGCGTTGAAGATCTGGGGGCATCGAAGTTAAACGAGCAGTACTTC.

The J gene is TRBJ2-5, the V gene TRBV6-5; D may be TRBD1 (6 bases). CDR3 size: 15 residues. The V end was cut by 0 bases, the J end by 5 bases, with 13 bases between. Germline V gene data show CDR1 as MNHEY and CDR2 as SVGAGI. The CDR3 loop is CASSYSPGGGETQYF. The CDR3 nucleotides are TGTGCCAGCAGTTACTCCCCTGGGGGCGGGGAGACCCAGTACTTC.

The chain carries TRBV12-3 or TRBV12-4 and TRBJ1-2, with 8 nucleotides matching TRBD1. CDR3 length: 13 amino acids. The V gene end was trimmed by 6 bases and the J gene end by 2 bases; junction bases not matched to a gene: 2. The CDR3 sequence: CASRRTGNYGYTF. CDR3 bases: TGTGCCAGCAGGAGGACAGGGAACTATGGCTACACCTTC.

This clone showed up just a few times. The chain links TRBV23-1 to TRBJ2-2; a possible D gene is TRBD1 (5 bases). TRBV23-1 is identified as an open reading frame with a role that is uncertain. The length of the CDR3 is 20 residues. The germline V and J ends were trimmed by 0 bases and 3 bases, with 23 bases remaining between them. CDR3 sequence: CASSQSNRGKGLRDTGELFF. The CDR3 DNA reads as TGCGCCAGCAGTCAATCGAATAGGGGAAAGGGGCTGCGCGACACCGGGGAGCTGTTTTTT.

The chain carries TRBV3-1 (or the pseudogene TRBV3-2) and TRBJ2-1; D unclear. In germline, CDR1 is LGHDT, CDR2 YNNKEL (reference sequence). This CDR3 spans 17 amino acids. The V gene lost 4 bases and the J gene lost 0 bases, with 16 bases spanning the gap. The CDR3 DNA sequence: TGTGCCAGCAGCCTGCAAGTTATGGTGAGCTCCTACAATGAGCAGTTCTTC. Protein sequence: CASSLQVMVSSYNEQFF.

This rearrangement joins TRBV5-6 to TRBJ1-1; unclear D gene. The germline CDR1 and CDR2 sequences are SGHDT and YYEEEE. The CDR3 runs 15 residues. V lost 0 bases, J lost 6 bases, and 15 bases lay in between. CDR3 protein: CASSLDVRGRAEAFF. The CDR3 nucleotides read TGTGCCAGCAGCTTGGACGTTCGGGGTAGGGCTGAAGCTTTCTTT. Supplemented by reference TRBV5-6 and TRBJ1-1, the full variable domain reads DAGVTQSPTHLIKTRGQQVTLRCSPKSGHDTVSWYQQALGQGPQFIFQYYEEEERQRGNFPDRFSGHQFPNYSSELNVNALLLGDSALYLCASSLDVRGRAEAFFGQGTRLTVV.

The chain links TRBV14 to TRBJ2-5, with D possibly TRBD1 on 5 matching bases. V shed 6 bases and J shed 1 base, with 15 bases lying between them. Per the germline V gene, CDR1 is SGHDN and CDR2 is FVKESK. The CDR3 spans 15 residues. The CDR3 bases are TGTGCCAGCAGGTCATCGAAGGGGTTCCAAGAGACCCAGTACTTC. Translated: CASRSSKGFQETQYF.

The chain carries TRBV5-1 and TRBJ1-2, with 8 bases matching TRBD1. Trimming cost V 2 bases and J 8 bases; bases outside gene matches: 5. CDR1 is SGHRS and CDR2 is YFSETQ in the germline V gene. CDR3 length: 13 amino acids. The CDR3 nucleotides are TGCGCCAGCAGCTTAGACAGGGGAGGAGGCTACACCTTC. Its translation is CASSLDRGGGYTF.

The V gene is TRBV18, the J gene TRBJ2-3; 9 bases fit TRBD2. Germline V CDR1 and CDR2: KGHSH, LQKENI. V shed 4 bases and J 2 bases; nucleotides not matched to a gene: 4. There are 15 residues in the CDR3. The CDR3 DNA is TGTGCCAGCTCACTAGCGGGGGCCCTCACAGATACGCAGTATTTT. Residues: CASSLAGALTDTQYF.

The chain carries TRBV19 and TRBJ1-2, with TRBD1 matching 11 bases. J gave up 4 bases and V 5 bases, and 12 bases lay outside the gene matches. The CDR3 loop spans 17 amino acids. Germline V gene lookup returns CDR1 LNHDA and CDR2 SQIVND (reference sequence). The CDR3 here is CASSPPGQGVRVYGYTF. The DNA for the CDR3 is TGTGCCAGTAGTCCACCGGGACAGGGGGTTCGCGTCTATGGCTACACCTTC. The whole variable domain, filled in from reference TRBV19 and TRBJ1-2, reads DGGITQSPKYLFRKEGQNVTLSCEQNLNHDAMYWYRQDPGQGLRLIYYSQIVNDFQKGDIAEGYSVSREKKESFPLTVTSAQKNPTAFYLCASSPPGQGVRVYGYTFGSGTRLTVV.

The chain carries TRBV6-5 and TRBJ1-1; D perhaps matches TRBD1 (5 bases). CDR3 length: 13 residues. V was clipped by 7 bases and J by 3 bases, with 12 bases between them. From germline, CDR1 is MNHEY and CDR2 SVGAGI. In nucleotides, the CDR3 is TGTGCCAGCAATCCAGGGTGGGACACTGAAGCTTTCTTT. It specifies CASNPGWDTEAFF.

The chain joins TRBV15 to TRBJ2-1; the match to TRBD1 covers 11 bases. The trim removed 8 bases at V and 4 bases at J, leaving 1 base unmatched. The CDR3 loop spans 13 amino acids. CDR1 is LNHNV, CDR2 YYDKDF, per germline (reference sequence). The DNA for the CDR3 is TGTGCCACCGGGACAGGGGGTTACAATGAGCAGTTCTTC. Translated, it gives CATGTGGYNEQFF.

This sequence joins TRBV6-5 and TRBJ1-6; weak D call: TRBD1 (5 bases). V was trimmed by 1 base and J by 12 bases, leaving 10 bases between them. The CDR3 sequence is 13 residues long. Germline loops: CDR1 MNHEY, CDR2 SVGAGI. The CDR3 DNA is TGTGCCAGCAGTTACTTTTGGGGCGGACCCCTCCACTTT. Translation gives CASSYFWGGPLHF.

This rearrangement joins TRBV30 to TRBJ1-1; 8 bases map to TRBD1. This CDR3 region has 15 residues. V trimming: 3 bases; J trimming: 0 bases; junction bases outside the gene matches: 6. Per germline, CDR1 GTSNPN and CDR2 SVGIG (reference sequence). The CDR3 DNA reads TGTGCCTGGAGCCCCCCGACAGGGGTGAACACTGAAGCTTTCTTT. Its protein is CAWSPPTGVNTEAFF.

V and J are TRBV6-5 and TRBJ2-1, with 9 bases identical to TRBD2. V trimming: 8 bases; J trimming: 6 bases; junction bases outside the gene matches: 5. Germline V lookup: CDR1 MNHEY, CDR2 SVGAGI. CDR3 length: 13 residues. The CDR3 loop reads CASRGLAGNEQFF. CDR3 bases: TGTGCCAGCCGGGGACTAGCCGGCAATGAGCAGTTCTTC.

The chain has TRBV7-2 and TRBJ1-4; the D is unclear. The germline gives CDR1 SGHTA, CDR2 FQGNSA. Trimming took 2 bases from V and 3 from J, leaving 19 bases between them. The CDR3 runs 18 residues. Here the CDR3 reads CASSLRIVRADSNEKLFF. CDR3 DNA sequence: TGTGCCAGCAGCTTAAGAATAGTGAGGGCAGACTCTAATGAAAAACTGTTTTTT.

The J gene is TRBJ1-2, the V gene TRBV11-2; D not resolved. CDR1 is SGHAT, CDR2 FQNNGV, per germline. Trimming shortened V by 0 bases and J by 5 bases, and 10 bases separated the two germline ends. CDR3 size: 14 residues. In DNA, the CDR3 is TGTGCCAGCAGCTTAGAGGTAGCAATGTATGGCTACACCTTC. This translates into CASSLEVAMYGYTF.